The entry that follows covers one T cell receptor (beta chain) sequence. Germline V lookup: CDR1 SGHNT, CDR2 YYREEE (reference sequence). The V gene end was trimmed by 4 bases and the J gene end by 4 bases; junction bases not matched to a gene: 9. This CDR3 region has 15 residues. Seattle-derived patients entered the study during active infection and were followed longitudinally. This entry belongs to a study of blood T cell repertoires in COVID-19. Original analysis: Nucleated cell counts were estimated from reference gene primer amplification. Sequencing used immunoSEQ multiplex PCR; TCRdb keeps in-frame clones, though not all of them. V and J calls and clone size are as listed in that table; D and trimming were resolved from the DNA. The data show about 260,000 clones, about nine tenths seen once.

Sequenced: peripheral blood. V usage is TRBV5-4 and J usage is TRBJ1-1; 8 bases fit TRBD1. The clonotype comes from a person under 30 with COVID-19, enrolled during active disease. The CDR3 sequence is CASSGGQGEITEAFF. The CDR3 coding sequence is TGTGCCAGCAGCGGAGGACAGGGAGAGATCACTGAAGCTTTCTTT.